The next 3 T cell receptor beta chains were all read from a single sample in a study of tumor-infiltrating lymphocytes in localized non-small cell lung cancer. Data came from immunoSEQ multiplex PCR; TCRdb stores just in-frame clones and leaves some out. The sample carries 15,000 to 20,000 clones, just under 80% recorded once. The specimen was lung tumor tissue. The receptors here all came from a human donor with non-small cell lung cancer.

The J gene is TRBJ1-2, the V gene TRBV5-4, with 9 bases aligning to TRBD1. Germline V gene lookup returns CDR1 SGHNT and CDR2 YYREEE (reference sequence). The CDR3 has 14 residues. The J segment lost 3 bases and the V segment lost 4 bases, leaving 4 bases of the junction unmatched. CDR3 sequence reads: CASSPQGAHYGYTF. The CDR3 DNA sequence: TGTGCCAGCAGCCCACAGGGGGCGCACTATGGCTACACCTTC. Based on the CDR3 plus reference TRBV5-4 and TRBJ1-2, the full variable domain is ETGVTQSPTHLIKTRGQQVTLRCSSQSGHNTVSWYQQALGQGPQFIFQYYREEENGRGNFPPRFSGLQFPNYSSELNVNALELDDSALYLCASSPQGAHYGYTFGSGTRLTVV.

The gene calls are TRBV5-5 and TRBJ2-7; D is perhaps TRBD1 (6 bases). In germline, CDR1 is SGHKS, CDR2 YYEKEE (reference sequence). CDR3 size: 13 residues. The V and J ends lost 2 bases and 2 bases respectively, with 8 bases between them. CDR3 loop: CASSFEGAYEQYF. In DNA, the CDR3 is TGTGCCAGCAGCTTCGAGGGGGCCTACGAGCAGTACTTC. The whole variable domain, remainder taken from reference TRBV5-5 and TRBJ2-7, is DAGVTQSPTHLIKTRGQQVTLRCSPISGHKSVSWYQQVLGQGPQFIFQYYEKEERGRGNFPDRFSARQFPNYSSELNVNALLLGDSALYLCASSFEGAYEQYFGPGTRLTVT.

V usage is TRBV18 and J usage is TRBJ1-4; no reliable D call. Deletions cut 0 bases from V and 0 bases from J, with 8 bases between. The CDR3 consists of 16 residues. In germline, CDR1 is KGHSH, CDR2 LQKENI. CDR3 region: CASSPPGKSTNEKLFF. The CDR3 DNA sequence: TGTGCCAGCTCACCACCGGGGAAATCAACTAATGAAAAACTGTTTTTT.